The T cell receptor (beta chain) under discussion was sequenced for a study of T cells after yellow fever vaccination. V lost 4 bases and J lost 5; bases outside the gene matches: 4. The CDR3 length is 14 residues. CDR1 is SGHTA and CDR2 is FQGNSA in the germline V gene. The study, taken as a whole, reports: Booster samples showed a return of most primary-vaccination clones (about 96% CD4, 85% to 90% CD8). There was a small share of clonotypes that showed up in both the CD4 and CD8 compartments.

TCRdb reprocessed the 5' RACE reads via MiXCR and lists one record per CDR3 protein. Of 200,000 to 300,000 distinct CDR3 sequences in the sample, approximately 6.7% were seen once. This clonotype was observed a handful of times. Its antigen is not known. Sequenced material: CD4+ T cells sorted from PBMCs, taken on the day of the yellow fever booster vaccination. This TCR derives from a man aged 25 to 40 who received the YFV17D yellow fever vaccine. The chain carries TRBV7-2 and TRBJ2-7, with 11 bases identical to TRBD2. The CDR3, as DNA: TGTGCCAGCAGCTATAGCGGGAGGGACGACGAGCAGTACTTC. Encoded protein: CASSYSGRDDEQYF.